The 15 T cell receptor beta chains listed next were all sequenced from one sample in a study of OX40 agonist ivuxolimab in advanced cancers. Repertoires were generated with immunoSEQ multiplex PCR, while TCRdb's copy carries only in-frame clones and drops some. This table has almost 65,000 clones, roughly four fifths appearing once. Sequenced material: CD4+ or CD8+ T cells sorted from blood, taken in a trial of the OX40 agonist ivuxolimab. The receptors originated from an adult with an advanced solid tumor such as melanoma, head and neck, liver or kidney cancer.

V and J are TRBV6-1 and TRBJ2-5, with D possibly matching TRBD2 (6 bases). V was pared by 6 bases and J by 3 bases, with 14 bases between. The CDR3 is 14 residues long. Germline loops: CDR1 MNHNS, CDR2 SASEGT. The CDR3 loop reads CASSGLAAEETQYF. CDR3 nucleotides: TGTGCCAGCAGCGGTTTAGCGGCGGAAGAGACCCAGTACTTC.

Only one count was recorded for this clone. The CDR3 DNA sequence: TGTGCCAGCAGTTTACGTAGCGGGGGGGCCGAACCAAGGGCCGGGGAGCTGTTTTTT. Residues: CASSLRSGGAEPRAGELFF. The V gene is TRBV27, the J gene TRBJ2-2, with 11 nucleotides matching TRBD2. Germline-derived CDR1 and CDR2 are MNHEY and SMNVEV (reference sequence). V was pared by 2 bases and J by 6 bases, with 14 bases of the junction left unmatched. This CDR3 is 19 amino acids long.

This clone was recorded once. CDR3 nucleotides: TGTGCCAGCAGGGGACTAGCGGGGGAAAGAGGGACCCAGTACTTC. It is translated as CASRGLAGERGTQYF. The chain links TRBV2 to TRBJ2-5; 14 bases align to TRBD2. Trimming at V came to 6 bases and at J to 7 bases, leaving 7 bases not matched to a gene. This CDR3 region has 15 residues. CDR1 is SNHLY, CDR2 FYNNEI, per germline.

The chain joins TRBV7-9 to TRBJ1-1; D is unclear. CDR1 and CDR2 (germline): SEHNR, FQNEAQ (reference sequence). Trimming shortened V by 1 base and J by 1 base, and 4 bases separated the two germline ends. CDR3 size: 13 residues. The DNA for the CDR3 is TGTGCCAGCAGCTTAGATTCGAACACTGAAGCTTTCTTT. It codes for CASSLDSNTEAFF. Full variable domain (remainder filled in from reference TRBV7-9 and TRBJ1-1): DTGVSQNPRHKITKRGQNVTFRCDPISEHNRLYWYRQTLGQGPEFLTYFQNEAQLEKSRLLSDRFSAERPKGSFSTLEIQRTEQGDSAMYLCASSLDSNTEAFFGQGTRLTVV.

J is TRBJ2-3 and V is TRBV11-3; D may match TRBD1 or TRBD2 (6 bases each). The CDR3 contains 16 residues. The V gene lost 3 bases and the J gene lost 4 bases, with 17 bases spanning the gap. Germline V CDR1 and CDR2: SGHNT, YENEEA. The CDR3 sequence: CASSFSGGVGSDTQYF. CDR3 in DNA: TGTGCCAGCAGCTTTTCCGGGGGCGTTGGTTCAGATACGCAGTATTTT. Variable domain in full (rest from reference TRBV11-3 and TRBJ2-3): EAGVVQSPRYKIIEKKQPVAFWCNPISGHNTLYWYLQNLGQGPELLIRYENEEAVDDSQLPKDRFSAERLKGVDSTLKIQPAELGDSAVYLCASSFSGGVGSDTQYFGPGTRLTVL.

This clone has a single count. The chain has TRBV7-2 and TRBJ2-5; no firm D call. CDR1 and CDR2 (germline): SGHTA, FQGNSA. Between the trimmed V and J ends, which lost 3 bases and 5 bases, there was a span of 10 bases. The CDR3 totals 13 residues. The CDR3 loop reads CASSLRTRETQYF. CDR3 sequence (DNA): TGTGCCAGCAGCTTGCGGACGCGGGAGACCCAGTACTTC.

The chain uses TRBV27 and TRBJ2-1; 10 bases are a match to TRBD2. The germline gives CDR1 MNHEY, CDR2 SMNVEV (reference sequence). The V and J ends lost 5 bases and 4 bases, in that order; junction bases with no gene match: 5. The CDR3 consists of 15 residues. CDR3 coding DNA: TGTGCCAGCAGTAAACTAGCGGGACATTACAATGAGCAGTTCTTC. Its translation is CASSKLAGHYNEQFF.

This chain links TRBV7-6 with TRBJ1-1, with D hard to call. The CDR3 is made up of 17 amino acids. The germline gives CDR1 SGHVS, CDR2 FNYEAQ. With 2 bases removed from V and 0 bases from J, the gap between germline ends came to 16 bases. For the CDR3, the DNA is TGTGCCAGCAGCTTAACCCCCGGTACGGCCCTGAACACTGAAGCTTTCTTT. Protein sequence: CASSLTPGTALNTEAFF.

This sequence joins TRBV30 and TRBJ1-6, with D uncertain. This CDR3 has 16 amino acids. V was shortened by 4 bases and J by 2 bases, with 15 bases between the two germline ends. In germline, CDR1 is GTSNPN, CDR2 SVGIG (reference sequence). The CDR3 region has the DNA TGTGCCTGGAAGAGGGAGGGCGGCACCTATAATTCACCCCTCCACTTT. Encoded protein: CAWKREGGTYNSPLHF.

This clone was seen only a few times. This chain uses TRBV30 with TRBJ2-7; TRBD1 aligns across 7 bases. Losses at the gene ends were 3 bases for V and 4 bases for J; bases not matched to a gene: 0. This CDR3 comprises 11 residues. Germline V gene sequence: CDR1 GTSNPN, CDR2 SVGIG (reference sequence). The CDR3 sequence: CAWRGQYEQYF. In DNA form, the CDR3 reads TGTGCCTGGAGGGGACAGTACGAGCAGTACTTC.

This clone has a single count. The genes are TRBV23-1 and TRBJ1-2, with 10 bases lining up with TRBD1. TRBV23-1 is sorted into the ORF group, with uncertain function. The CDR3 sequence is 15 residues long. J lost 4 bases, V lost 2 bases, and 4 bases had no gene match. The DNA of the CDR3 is TGCGCCAGCAGTCAAAGTCGGGACAGGGGCTATGGCTACACCTTC. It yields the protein CASSQSRDRGYGYTF.

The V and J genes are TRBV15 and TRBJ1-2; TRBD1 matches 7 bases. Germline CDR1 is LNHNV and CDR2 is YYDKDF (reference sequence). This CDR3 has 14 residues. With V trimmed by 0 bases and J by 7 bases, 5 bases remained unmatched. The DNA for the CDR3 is TGTGCCACCAGCAGAGACAGGGGGATGGGTGGCTACACCTTC. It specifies CATSRDRGMGGYTF. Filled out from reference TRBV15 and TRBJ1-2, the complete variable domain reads DAMVIQNPRYQVTQFGKPVTLSCSQTLNHNVMYWYQQKSSQAPKLLFHYYDKDFNNEADTPDNFQSRRPNTSFCFLDIRSPGLGDTAMYLCATSRDRGMGGYTFGSGTRLTVV.

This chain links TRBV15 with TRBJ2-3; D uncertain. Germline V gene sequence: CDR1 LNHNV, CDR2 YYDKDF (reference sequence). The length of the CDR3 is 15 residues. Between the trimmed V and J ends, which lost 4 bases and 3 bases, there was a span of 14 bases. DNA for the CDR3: TGTGCCACCAGCAACGAGGTTCTGGGGACAGATACGCAGTATTTT. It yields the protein CATSNEVLGTDTQYF.

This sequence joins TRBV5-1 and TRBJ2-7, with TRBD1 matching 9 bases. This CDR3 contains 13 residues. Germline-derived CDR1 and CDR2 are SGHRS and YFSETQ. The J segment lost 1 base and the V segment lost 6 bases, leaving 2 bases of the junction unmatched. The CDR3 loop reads CASMGTGSYEQYF. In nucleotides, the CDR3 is TGCGCCAGCATGGGGACAGGGTCCTACGAGCAGTACTTC. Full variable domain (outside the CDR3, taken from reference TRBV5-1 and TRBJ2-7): KAGVTQTPRYLIKTRGQQVTLSCSPISGHRSVSWYQQTPGQGLQFLFEYFSETQRNKGNFPGRFSGRQFSNSRSEMNVSTLELGDSALYLCASMGTGSYEQYFGPGTRLTVT.

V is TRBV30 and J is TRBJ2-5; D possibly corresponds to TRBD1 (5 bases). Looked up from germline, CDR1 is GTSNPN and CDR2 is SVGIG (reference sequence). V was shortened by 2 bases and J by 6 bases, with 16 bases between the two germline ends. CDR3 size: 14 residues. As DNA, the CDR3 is TGTGCCTGGAGTCTAACCTCAAGGGGAAAGACCCAGTACTTC. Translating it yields CAWSLTSRGKTQYF. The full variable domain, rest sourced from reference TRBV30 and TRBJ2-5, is SQTIHQWPATLVQPVGSPLSLECTVEGTSNPNLYWYRQAAGRGLQLLFYSVGIGQISSEVPQNLSASRPQDRQFILSSKKLLLSDSGFYLCAWSLTSRGKTQYFGPGTRLLVL.